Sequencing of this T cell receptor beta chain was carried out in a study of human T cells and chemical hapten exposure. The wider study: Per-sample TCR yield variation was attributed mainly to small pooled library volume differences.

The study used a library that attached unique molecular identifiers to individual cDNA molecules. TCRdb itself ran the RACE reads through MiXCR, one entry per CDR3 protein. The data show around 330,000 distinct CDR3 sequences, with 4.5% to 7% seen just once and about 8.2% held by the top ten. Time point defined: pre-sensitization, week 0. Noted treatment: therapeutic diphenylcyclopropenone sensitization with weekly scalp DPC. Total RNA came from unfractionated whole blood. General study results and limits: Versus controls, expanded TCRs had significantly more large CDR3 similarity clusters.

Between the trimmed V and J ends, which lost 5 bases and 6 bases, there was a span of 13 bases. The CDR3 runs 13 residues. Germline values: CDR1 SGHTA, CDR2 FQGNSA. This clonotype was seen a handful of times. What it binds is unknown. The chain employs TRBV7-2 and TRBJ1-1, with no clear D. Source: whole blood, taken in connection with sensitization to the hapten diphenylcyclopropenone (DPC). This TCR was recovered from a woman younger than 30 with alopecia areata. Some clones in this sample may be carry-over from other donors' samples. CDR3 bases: TGTGCCAGCAGCCCCGGACCCCAGGCTGAAGCTTTCTTT. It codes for CASSPGPQAEAFF.